The clone carrying this T cell receptor beta chain has only a few counts. Its antigen is currently unknown. This specimen comes from a study of blood T cells in healthy people across ages. The authors ran a second PCR of roughly 7 to 11 cycles using a sample-barcoded 5' primer and a J-beta primer mix. TCRdb reanalysed the 5' RACE reads using MiXCR and keeps one entry per CDR3 protein. The sample consists of 1.4 million or so distinct CDR3 sequences, approximately 39% of them appearing once. Overall study results and limits: Greater diversity and more naive CD4+ cells were seen in long-lived donors than in aged donors.

The sample comprised blood. This receptor was obtained from a woman younger than 35 in good health.

The CDR3 nucleotides read TGTGCCAGCACCCCTCGGCGGGCCCCCACAGATACGCAGTATTTT. It encodes CASTPRRAPTDTQYF. V gene TRBV9 combines with J gene TRBJ2-3; possible D gene TRBD2, 5 bases. The CDR3 consists of 15 residues. The V end lost 6 bases, the J end lost 2 bases, and 16 bases lay between the germline ends. Germline CDR1 SGDLS, CDR2 YYNGEE.